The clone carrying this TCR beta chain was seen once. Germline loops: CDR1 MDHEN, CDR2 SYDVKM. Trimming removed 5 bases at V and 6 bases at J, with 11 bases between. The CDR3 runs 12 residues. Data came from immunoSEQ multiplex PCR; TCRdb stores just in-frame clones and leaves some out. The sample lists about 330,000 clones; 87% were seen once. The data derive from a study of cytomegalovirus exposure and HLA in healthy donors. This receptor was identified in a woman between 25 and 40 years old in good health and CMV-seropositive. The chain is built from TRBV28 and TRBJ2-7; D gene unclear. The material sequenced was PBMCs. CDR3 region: CASSRTLIEQYF. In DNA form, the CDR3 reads TGTGCCAGCAGTCGGACCCTTATCGAGCAGTACTTC.